This T cell receptor beta chain was captured in a study of T cell responses to AZD1222 COVID-19 vaccine. Overall study context: Pooling was applied to second doses at about 4 or about 12 weeks.

As concerns this clone: Antigen: not known.

Overall study results and limits: Clonal diversity may have been underestimated, and the donors were mostly white British, with more females than males. Reports say nearly half of spike-specific TCRs go after unmutated variant regions. With dominance at 160-218 and 743-854, vaccine-associated CD4 TCRs spanned spike.

TCRdb's copy holds only in-frame clones and misses some; the assay was immunoSEQ multiplex PCR. The sample includes around 130,000 clones, about 94% of them seen just once. CDR3 size: 15 residues. Looked up from germline, CDR1 is MDHEN and CDR2 is SYDVKM. Unmatched junction bases numbered 8, after V lost 5 bases and J lost 7 bases. This TCR was recovered from an adult in good health. The sample in question was peripheral blood, obtained on day 0 of AZD1222 vaccination. This chain links TRBV28 with TRBJ2-2; 9 bases are a match to TRBD2. CDR3 bases: TGTGCCAGCAGTCCGCTAGCGGGGAGAGTCGGGGAGCTGTTTTTT. It specifies CASSPLAGRVGELFF. The entire variable domain, with the rest obtained from reference TRBV28 and TRBJ2-2, is as follows: DVKVTQSSRYLVKRTGEKVFLECVQDMDHENMFWYRQDPGLGLRLIYFSYDVKMKEKGDIPEGYSVSREKKERFSLILESASTNQTSMYLCASSPLAGRVGELFFGEGSRLTVL.